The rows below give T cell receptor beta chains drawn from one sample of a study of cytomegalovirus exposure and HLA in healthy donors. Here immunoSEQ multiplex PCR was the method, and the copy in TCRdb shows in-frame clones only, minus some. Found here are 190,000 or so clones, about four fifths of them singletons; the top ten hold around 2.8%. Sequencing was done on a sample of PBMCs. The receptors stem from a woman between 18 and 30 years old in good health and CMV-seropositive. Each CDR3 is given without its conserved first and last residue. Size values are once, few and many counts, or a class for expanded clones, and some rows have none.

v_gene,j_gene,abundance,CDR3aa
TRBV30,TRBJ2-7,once,AWSQTSGGGRSNTWYEQY
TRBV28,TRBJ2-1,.,ASSSTGTHPYNEQF
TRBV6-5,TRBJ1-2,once,ASSYSQGVYGYT
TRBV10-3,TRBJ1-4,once,AIRGQGHSREKLF
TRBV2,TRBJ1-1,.,AARSLQAREAF
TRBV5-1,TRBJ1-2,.,ASSLRDRDPYGYT
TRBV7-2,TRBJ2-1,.,ASIPSGGAYEQF
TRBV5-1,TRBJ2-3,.,ASSSELVAGEDTQY
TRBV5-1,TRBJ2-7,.,ASSSGLAGAYEQY
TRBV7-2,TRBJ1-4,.,ASSLGQSNEKLF
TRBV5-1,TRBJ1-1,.,ASSLRAGGGMNTEAF
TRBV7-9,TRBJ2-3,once,ASSPWDLGRDTQY
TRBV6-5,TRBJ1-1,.,ASSYSRNTEAF
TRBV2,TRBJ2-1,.,ANRQGVNEQF
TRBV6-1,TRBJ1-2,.,ASSEAAGDYGYT
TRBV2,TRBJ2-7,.,ASTRGNYEQY
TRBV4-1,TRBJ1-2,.,ASSQGTGGSNT
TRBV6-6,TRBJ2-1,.,ASRSPTSYNEQF
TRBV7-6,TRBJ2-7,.,ASSPGTDYEQY
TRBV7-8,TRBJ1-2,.,ASSLDTSYGYT
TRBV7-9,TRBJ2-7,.,ASSPPGGLARYEQY
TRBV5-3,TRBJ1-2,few,ARSFDRPRSGYT
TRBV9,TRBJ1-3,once,ASSAGGTVSGNTIY
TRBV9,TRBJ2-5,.,ASSVTLQETQY
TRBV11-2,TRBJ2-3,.,ASSLAFQGANTQY
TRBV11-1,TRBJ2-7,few,ASRAGGRYEQY
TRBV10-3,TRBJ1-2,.,AISAGDGYT
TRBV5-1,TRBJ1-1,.,ASSQEGSNTEAF
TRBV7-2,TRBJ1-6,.,ASSLSGSYNSPLH
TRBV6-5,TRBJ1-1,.,ASSKQGQNTEAF
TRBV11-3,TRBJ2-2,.,ASRGRGTGELF
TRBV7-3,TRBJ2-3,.,ASSLTYRDTQY
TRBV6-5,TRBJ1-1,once,ASSPPHGTEAF
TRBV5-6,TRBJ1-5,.,ASSSSSNQPQH
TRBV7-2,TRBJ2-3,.,ASSLLAGGHPDTQY
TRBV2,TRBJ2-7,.,ASRGQGREQY
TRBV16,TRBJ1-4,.,ASSRFDRSEGEKLF
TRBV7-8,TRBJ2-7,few,ASSLSDEQY
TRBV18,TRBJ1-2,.,ASSPGITGVDGRIT
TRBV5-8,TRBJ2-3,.,ASSLGTSGGSTDTQY
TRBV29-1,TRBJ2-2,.,SAKTQGGTGELF
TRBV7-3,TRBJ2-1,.,ASSMTRVDEQF
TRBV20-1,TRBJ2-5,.,SASYQETQY
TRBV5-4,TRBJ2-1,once,ASSLPTSGRNNEQF
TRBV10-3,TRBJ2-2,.,AISKGGVLNTGELF
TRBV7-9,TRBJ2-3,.,ASSKSNWGADTQY
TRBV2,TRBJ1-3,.,ASSDGQRKSSGNTIY
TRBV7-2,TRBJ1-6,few,ASSLGGTLQRSPLH
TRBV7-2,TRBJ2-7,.,ASSFAGRTYEQY
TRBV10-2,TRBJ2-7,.,ASKLAGGGYEQY